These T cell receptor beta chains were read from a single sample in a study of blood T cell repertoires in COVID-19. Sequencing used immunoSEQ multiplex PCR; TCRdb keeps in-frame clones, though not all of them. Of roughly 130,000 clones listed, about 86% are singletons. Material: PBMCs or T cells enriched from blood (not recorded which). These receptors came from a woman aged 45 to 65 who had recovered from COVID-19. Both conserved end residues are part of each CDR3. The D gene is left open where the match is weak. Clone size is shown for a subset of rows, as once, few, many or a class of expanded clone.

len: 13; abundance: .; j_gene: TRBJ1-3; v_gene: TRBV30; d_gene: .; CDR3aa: CAWSPGLANTIYF; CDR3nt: TGTGCCTGGAGTCCAGGGCTCGCAAACACCATATATTTT
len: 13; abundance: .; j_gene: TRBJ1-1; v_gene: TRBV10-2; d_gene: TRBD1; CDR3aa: CASKGAVGTEAFF; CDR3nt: TGCGCCAGTAAGGGGGCGGTGGGGACTGAAGCTTTCTTT
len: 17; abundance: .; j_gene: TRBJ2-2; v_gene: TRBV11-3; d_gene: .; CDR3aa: CASSPAPAAGHPGELFF; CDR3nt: TGTGCCAGCAGCCCAGCACCTGCAGCGGGACACCCCGGGGAGCTGTTTTTT
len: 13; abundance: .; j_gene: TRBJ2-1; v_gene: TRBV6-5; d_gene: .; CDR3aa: CASSQDSYNEQFF; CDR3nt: TGTGCCAGCAGTCAGGACTCTTACAATGAGCAGTTCTTC
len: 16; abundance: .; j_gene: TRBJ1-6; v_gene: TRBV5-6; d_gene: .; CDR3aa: CASSFVPGSYNSPLHF; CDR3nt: TGTGCCAGCAGCTTTGTGCCAGGCTCCTATAATTCACCCCTCCACTTT
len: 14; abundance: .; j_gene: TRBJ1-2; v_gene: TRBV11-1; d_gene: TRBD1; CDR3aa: CASSRTGLNYGYTF; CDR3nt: TGTGCCAGCAGTCGGACAGGGCTGAACTATGGCTACACCTTC
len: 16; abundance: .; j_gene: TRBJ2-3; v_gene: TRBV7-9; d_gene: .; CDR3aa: CASSLPRLPGADTQYF; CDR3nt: TGTGCCAGCAGCCTACCGCGACTTCCGGGGGCAGATACGCAGTATTTT
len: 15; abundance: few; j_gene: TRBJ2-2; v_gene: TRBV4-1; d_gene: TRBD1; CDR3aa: CASSQETGSTGELFF; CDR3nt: TGCGCCAGCAGCCAAGAGACAGGGAGTACCGGGGAGCTGTTTTTT
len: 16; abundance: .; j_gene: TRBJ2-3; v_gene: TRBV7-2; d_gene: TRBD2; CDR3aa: CASSPQVAGPTDTQYF; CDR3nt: TGTGCCAGCAGCCCCCAAGTAGCGGGACCCACAGATACGCAGTATTTT
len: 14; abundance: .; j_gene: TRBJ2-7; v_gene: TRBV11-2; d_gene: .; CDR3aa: CASSLGLPGHEQYF; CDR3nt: TGTGCCAGCAGCTTAGGTCTCCCAGGCCACGAGCAGTACTTC
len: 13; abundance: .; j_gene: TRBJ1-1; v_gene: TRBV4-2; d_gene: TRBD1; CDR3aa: CASSTTGDTEAFF; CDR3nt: TGTGCCAGCAGTACGACAGGGGACACTGAAGCTTTCTTT
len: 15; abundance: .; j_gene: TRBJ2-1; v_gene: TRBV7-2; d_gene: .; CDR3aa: CASSPQIFRGNEQFF; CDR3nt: TGTGCCAGCAGCCCACAGATATTCAGGGGCAATGAGCAGTTCTTC
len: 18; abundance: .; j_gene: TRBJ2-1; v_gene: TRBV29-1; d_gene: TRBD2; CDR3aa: CSARGLAGGMGDHNEQFF; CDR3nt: TGCAGCGCCCGTGGACTAGCGGGGGGGATGGGGGATCACAATGAGCAGTTCTTC
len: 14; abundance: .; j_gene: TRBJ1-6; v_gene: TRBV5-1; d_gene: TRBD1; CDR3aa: CASSVGQDNSPLHF; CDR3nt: TGCGCCAGCAGCGTGGGACAGGATAATTCACCCCTCCACTTT
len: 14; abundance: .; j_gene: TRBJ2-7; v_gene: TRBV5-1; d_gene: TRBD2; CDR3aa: CASSSLAGIYEQYF; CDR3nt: TGCGCCAGCAGCAGCCTAGCGGGGATATACGAGCAGTACTTC
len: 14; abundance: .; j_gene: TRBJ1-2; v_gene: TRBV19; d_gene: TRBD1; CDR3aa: CASSLGQGNYGYTF; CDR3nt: TGTGCCAGTAGTTTAGGACAGGGGAACTATGGCTACACCTTC
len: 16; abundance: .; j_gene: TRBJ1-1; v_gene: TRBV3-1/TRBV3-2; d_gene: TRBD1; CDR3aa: CASSQDPDRGRTEAFF; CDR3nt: TGTGCCAGCAGCCAAGATCCGGACAGGGGGCGAACTGAAGCTTTCTTT
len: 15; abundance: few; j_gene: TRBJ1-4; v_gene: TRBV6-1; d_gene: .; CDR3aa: CASSEATEGVEKLFF; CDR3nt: TGTGCCAGCAGTGAAGCGACGGAGGGAGTTGAAAAACTGTTTTTT
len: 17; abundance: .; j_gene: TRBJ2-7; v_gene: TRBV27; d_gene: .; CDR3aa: CASSLQAPFTGFNEQYF; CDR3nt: TGTGCCAGCAGTTTACAGGCTCCCTTTACAGGGTTCAACGAGCAGTACTTC
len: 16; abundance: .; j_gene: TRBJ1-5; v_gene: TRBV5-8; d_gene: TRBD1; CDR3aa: CASSLYRGGEGQPQHF; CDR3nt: TGTGCCAGCAGCTTATACAGGGGGGGCGAGGGCCAGCCCCAGCATTTT
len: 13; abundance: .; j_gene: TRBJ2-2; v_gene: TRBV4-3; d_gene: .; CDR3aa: CASSQDRAGELFF; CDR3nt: TGCGCCAGCAGCCAAGACAGGGCCGGGGAGCTGTTTTTT
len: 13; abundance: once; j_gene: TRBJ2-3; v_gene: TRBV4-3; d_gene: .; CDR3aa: CASSQETSRTQYF; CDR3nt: TGCGCCAGCAGCCAAGAGACTAGTCGGACGCAGTATTTT